Here is one T cell receptor beta chain with its context. Its antigen remains unknown. V lost 0 bases and J lost 4, with 19 bases in between. Per germline, CDR1 MNHNS and CDR2 SASEGT. This CDR3 region has 17 residues. This entry belongs to a study of PD-1 blockade in classical Hodgkin lymphoma. Study details: Nivolumab dosing for patients was 3 mg/kg, administered intravenously every 2 weeks.

Here immunoSEQ multiplex PCR was the method, and the copy in TCRdb shows in-frame clones only, minus some. The top ten clones hold approximately 15% of a sample with about 49,000 clones, 90% of them seen once. General study points: Newly diagnosed and completely responding patients shared comparable baseline diversity.

Time point noted: cycle 4 day 1 (C4D1), after more than 5 weeks of nivolumab. Each and every patient relapsed after autologous stem cell transplantation, and patients got differing brentuximab vedotin exposure. The receptor was isolated from a human donor with classical Hodgkin lymphoma. The chain links TRBV6-1 to TRBJ2-7; D not certain. The sample here was peripheral blood mononuclear cells (PBMCs), taken before the fourth cycle of nivolumab. CDR3 amino acids: CASSEAHLQYETYEQYF. In nucleotides, the CDR3 is TGTGCCAGCAGTGAAGCCCATCTTCAATACGAGACTTACGAGCAGTACTTC.